These 32 T cell receptor beta chains share one sample of origin, sequenced in a study of metastatic and nonmetastatic thyroid tumors. Prior to thyroid surgery, none of the patients had received any treatment. TCRdb reassembled clones from the PCR reads with MiXCR. The table records about 16,000 clones, about a quarter of them present only once. Sequenced: blood. These TCRs come from a male donor with papillary thyroid cancer or a benign thyroid nodule (not recorded which). Some clones in this sample may be carry-over from other donors' samples.

This clone was found a few times. V gene TRBV19 combines with J gene TRBJ2-1; 9 nucleotides agree with TRBD2. CDR1 and CDR2 from the germline V gene are LNHDA and SQIVND (reference sequence). The V gene end was trimmed by 3 bases and the J gene end by 8 bases; junction bases not matched to a gene: 8. CDR3 length: 15 amino acids. The CDR3 nucleotides are TGTGCCAGTAGTATCCTCAGCGGGGGGTGGTATGAGCAGTTCTTC. Its translation: CASSILSGGWYEQFF.

V usage is TRBV5-5 and J usage is TRBJ2-7; 14 nucleotides line up with TRBD2. V shed 5 bases and J 2 bases; nucleotides not matched to a gene: 6. The CDR3 covers 16 residues. CDR1 SGHKS and CDR2 YYEKEE come from the germline V gene (reference sequence). The CDR3 DNA reads as TGTGCCAGCAGGCGTTCGGGACTAGCGGGGGCCTACGAGCAGTACTTC. Its translation is CASRRSGLAGAYEQYF.

This clone has a count of ten or more. The V call is TRBV16, the J call TRBJ2-1, with a tentative D call TRBD2 (5 bases). Germline CDR1 is KGHSY and CDR2 is FQNENV. CDR3 length: 18 amino acids. Between the trimmed V and J ends, which lost 3 bases and 7 bases, there was a span of 25 bases. The CDR3 DNA is TGTGCCAGCAGCCAGTCATCCTTGGGAGAGGGCCTGCAGAATGAGCAGTTCTTC. This sequence encodes CASSQSSLGEGLQNEQFF. Using reference TRBV16 and TRBJ2-1 for the parts outside the CDR3, the full variable domain is GEEVAQTPKHLVRGEGQKAKLYCAPIKGHSYVFWYQQVLKNEFKFLISFQNENVFDETGMPKERFSAKCLPNSPCSLEIQATKLEDSAVYFCASSQSSLGEGLQNEQFFGPGTRLTVL.

This clone appeared many times. This chain joins TRBV6-4 and TRBJ2-2, with D tentatively TRBD1 (5 bases). V dropped 5 bases and J dropped 7 bases, with 11 bases sitting between them. From germline, CDR1 is MRHNA and CDR2 SNTAGT. The CDR3 runs to 13 residues. The CDR3 DNA is TGTGCCAGCAGTAAACAGGATTACGGGGAGCTGTTTTTT. Protein product: CASSKQDYGELFF.

This clone is labeled medium-sized (0.01 to 0.1%). The CDR3 is CASSISGGAFNSPLHF. The CDR3 DNA reads as TGTGCCAGTAGTATATCAGGGGGCGCTTTTAATTCACCCCTCCACTTT. The chain recombines TRBV19 with TRBJ1-6; TRBD1 aligns across 8 bases. The CDR3 is made up of 16 amino acids. Germline CDR1 reads LNHDA; CDR2 reads SQIVND (reference sequence). V gave up 2 bases and J gave up 6 bases; unmatched junction bases: 6. The variable domain in full, with the rest retrieved from reference TRBV19 and TRBJ1-6, is DGGITQSPKYLFRKEGQNVTLSCEQNLNHDAMYWYRQDPGQGLRLIYYSQIVNDFQKGDIAEGYSVSREKKESFPLTVTSAQKNPTAFYLCASSISGGAFNSPLHFGNGTRLTVT.

This clone ranks as medium-sized. The CDR3 bases are TGCGCCAGCAGTTCAGGGGATACTGGAAACACCATATATTTT. Protein: CASSSGDTGNTIYF. This sequence joins TRBV5-1 and TRBJ1-3, with a possible D match to TRBD1 (6 bases). The CDR3 has 14 amino acids. Germline lookup yields CDR1 SGHRS and CDR2 YFSETQ. V was trimmed by 5 bases and J by 2 bases, leaving 11 bases between them.

This clone showed up many times. J is TRBJ2-6 and V is TRBV4-1, with D possibly TRBD2 on 6 matching bases. This CDR3 spans 17 amino acids. CDR1 and CDR2 (germline): MGHRA, YSYEKL. Trimming stripped 0 bases from V and 1 base from J, with 10 bases between. The CDR3 here is CASSQDREVSGANVLTF. DNA of the CDR3: TGCGCCAGCAGCCAAGACAGGGAGGTGTCTGGGGCCAACGTCCTGACTTTC.

The chain combines TRBV20-1 with TRBJ2-2, with 10 bases that match TRBD2. V was clipped by 3 bases and J by 15 bases; unmatched bases: 16. The CDR3 runs 15 residues. Looked up from germline, CDR1 is DFQATT and CDR2 is SNEGSKA (reference sequence). The CDR3 reads CSASSGTSDTGEMFF. For the CDR3, the DNA is TGCAGTGCTAGTTCCGGGACTAGCGACACCGGTGAGATGTTTTTT.

The J gene is TRBJ2-3, the V gene TRBV28; TRBD2 matches at 12 bases. V lost 3 bases and J lost 0; bases outside the gene matches: 7. This CDR3 has 18 amino acids. Germline V gives CDR1 MDHEN, CDR2 SYDVKM. The CDR3 bases are TGTGCCAGCAGTTTCCCGTCTAGCGGGAGGGATAGCACAGATACGCAGTATTTT. As protein: CASSFPSSGRDSTDTQYF.

This clone was seen more than once but under ten times. V gene TRBV6-6 combines with J gene TRBJ1-1, with TRBD1 matching 8 bases. Per the germline V gene, CDR1 is MNHNY and CDR2 is SVGAGI (reference sequence). With V trimmed by 3 bases and J by 3 bases, 6 bases remained unmatched. This CDR3 is 15 amino acids long. CDR3 sequence: CASSYTTGDDTEAFF. The CDR3 nucleotides are TGTGCCAGCAGTTATACGACAGGGGACGACACTGAAGCTTTCTTT.

There are a few counts of this clone. The junction departs from the called germline gene at one end, perhaps through a read error. The chain has TRBV6-1 and TRBJ2-7; D gene ambiguous. The CDR3 sequence is 12 residues long. Germline V CDR1 and CDR2: MNHNS, SASEGT. The CDR3 sequence: CASSDDLVEHYF. CDR3 coding DNA: TGCGCCAGCAGTGACGACCTCGTCGAGCATTACTTC.

There are a few counts of this clone. The rearrangement uses TRBV6-4 and TRBJ2-3; 9 bases align to TRBD2. The CDR3 has 16 amino acids. The V gene end was trimmed by 6 bases and the J gene end by 1 base; junction bases not matched to a gene: 8. From germline, CDR1 is MRHNA and CDR2 SNTAGT. Written as DNA, the CDR3 is TGTGCCAGCAGCCAAGGGACTAGCTTGGGCACAGATACGCAGTATTTT. This gives the protein CASSQGTSLGTDTQYF.

This clone was observed at least ten times. The sample has other DNA sequences that encode this CDR3 too. V and J are TRBV30 and TRBJ1-3; no definite D call. The CDR3 is made up of 16 amino acids. Germline CDR1 reads GTSNPN; CDR2 reads SVGIG (reference sequence). V was shortened by 4 bases and J by 0 bases, with 16 bases between the two germline ends. The CDR3 sequence is CAWIGWGSGSGNTIYF. The CDR3 DNA sequence: TGTGCCTGGATTGGATGGGGATCCGGCTCTGGAAACACCATATATTTT. The variable domain in full, with the rest retrieved from reference TRBV30 and TRBJ1-3, is SQTIHQWPATLVQPVGSPLSLECTVEGTSNPNLYWYRQAAGRGLQLLFYSVGIGQISSEVPQNLSASRPQDRQFILSSKKLLLSDSGFYLCAWIGWGSGSGNTIYFGEGSWLTVV.

This clone was seen at least ten times. This rearrangement joins TRBV3-1 to TRBJ1-4, with 7 bases matching TRBD1. The V segment lost 3 bases and the J segment 4 bases; nucleotides outside the gene matches: 8. The CDR3 extends over 16 amino acids. In germline, CDR1 is LGHDT, CDR2 YNNKEL (reference sequence). The CDR3 bases are TGTGCCAGCAGCCACGGGAAGACAGGGATTAATGAAAAACTGTTTTTT. This translates into CASSHGKTGINEKLFF.

CDR3 residues: CSASPTSVMLSYEQYF. The CDR3 region has the DNA TGCAGTGCTTCACCGACTAGCGTGATGTTGTCCTACGAGCAGTACTTC. This sequence joins TRBV20-1 and TRBJ2-7; TRBD2 aligns across 8 bases. CDR3 length: 16 residues. Germline V lookup: CDR1 DFQATT, CDR2 SNEGSKA (reference sequence). The V segment lost 5 bases and the J segment 1 base; nucleotides outside the gene matches: 13.

By its share, this clone is medium-sized. The chain links TRBV20-1 to TRBJ2-1; 7 bases fit TRBD1. CDR3 length: 15 amino acids. Germline CDR1 is DFQATT and CDR2 is SNEGSKA (reference sequence). V shed 3 bases, J shed 7 bases, and the junction held 12 bases outside the gene matches. The CDR3 bases are TGCAGTGCTAGTAAGGGGGCCAGGGGGTGGAATGAGCAGTTCTTC. The encoded protein is CSASKGARGWNEQFF.

This clone was seen ten or more times. The chain combines TRBV6-1 with TRBJ2-1, with TRBD2 matching over 12 bases. Germline V lookup: CDR1 MNHNS, CDR2 SASEGT. The CDR3 is made up of 14 amino acids. The trim removed 6 bases at V and 8 bases at J, leaving 5 bases unmatched. In DNA form, the CDR3 reads TGTGCCAGCAGCACTAGCGGGGGGCTGGATGAGCAGTTCTTC. Protein sequence: CASSTSGGLDEQFF.

This clone has ten or more counts. This chain joins TRBV10-1 and TRBJ2-7; 9 bases fit TRBD2. CDR1 and CDR2 from the germline V gene are WNHNN and SYGVQD (reference sequence). The CDR3 is 15 residues long. Trimming took 2 bases from V and 5 from J; bases not matched to a gene: 7. The CDR3, as DNA: TGCGCCAGCAGTGAGGGGGGCGGGAGGGAGAACGAGCAGTACTTC. The encoded protein is CASSEGGGRENEQYF.

There are many counts of this clone. This chain uses TRBV25-1 with TRBJ2-3; possible D gene TRBD1, 5 bases. This CDR3 comprises 14 residues. Germline-derived CDR1 and CDR2 are MGHDK and SYGVNS. Trimming removed 8 bases from V and 2 bases from J, with 14 bases in between. The CDR3 nucleotides read TGTGCCAGCGGCGACAGCACATACACAGATACGCAGTATTTT. This sequence encodes CASGDSTYTDTQYF.

The CDR3 sequence: CASRPRDRGLDTEAFF. The DNA for the CDR3 is TGTGCCAGTAGGCCCCGGGACAGGGGTTTGGACACTGAAGCTTTCTTT. J is TRBJ1-1 and V is TRBV19, with 10 bases lining up with TRBD1. The CDR3 is 16 amino acids. Per the germline V gene, CDR1 is LNHDA and CDR2 is SQIVND (reference sequence). V shed 6 bases and J 3 bases; nucleotides not matched to a gene: 10.

This clone has a count of ten or more. The rearrangement uses TRBV9 and TRBJ2-3; no clear D gene. CDR1 and CDR2 (germline): SGDLS, YYNGEE. Deletions cut 3 bases from V and 4 bases from J, with 15 bases between. The CDR3 is made up of 15 amino acids. CDR3 bases: TGTGCCAGCAGCGAGACCCCAGGACGTCCAGATACGCAGTATTTT. Amino acid sequence: CASSETPGRPDTQYF.

This clone has a handful of counts. The V gene is TRBV6-1, the J gene TRBJ2-7; perhaps TRBD1 as D (6 bases). V was clipped by 3 bases and J by 4 bases, with 25 bases between them. Per germline, CDR1 MNHNS and CDR2 SASEGT. The CDR3 extends over 18 amino acids. In nucleotides, the CDR3 is TGTGCCAGCAGTGATCCCCAGGAAACAGGGCTTTATTCTTACGAGCAGTACTTC. Translated: CASSDPQETGLYSYEQYF.

This clone was counted at least ten times. The chain joins TRBV7-8 to TRBJ2-5, with D uncertain. The length of the CDR3 is 15 residues. V was trimmed by 5 bases and J by 1 base, leaving 14 bases between them. Germline V gene sequence: CDR1 SGHVS, CDR2 FQNEAQ. CDR3 DNA: TGTGCCAGCAGCGATCGTCCTCGTGGCCAAGAGACCCAGTACTTC. Encoded protein: CASSDRPRGQETQYF.

V and J are TRBV2 and TRBJ1-2; 11 positions agree with TRBD1. The CDR3 extends over 14 amino acids. CDR1 and CDR2 (germline): SNHLY, FYNNEI. V lost 8 bases to trimming and J lost 2 bases; unmatched junction nucleotides: 4. Here the CDR3 DNA reads TGTGCCAGCTGCCGGGACAGGGGGAACTATGGCTACACCTTC. Amino acid sequence: CASCRDRGNYGYTF.

This sequence joins TRBV4-1 and TRBJ2-7, with a possible D match to TRBD1 (6 bases). The V gene lost 4 bases and the J gene lost 6 bases, with 7 bases spanning the gap. The germline gives CDR1 MGHRA, CDR2 YSYEKL. The CDR3 is made up of 11 amino acids. The CDR3 reads CASSPRGEQYF. DNA of the CDR3: TGCGCCAGCAGCCCCAGGGGCGAGCAGTACTTC.

This clone is judged medium-sized. V usage is TRBV6-1 and J usage is TRBJ2-5; D not resolved. V was pared by 6 bases and J by 5 bases, with 7 bases between. There are 11 residues in the CDR3. Per germline, CDR1 MNHNS and CDR2 SASEGT. The DNA of the CDR3 is TGTGCCAGCAGCGCCGCGGAGACCCAGTACTTC. Translation gives CASSAAETQYF.

In this sample, this clone turned up many times. The V call is TRBV20-1, the J call TRBJ2-1; 14 bases align to TRBD2. Germline V gene sequence: CDR1 DFQATT, CDR2 SNEGSKA (reference sequence). J lost 7 bases, V lost 2 bases, and 4 bases had no gene match. This CDR3 has 15 residues. The CDR3 loop reads CSARWTSGRTNEQFF. For the CDR3, the DNA is TGCAGTGCTAGATGGACTAGCGGGAGGACAAATGAGCAGTTCTTC.

This clone was found a few times. This chain uses TRBV30 with TRBJ1-2; 7 bases align to TRBD1. This CDR3 has 13 residues. CDR1 GTSNPN and CDR2 SVGIG come from the germline V gene (reference sequence). Trimming at V came to 3 bases and at J to 4 bases, leaving 5 bases not matched to a gene. The CDR3 here is CAWSPQGGYGYTF. CDR3 DNA sequence: TGTGCCTGGAGCCCCCAGGGGGGCTATGGCTACACCTTC.

The chain uses TRBV7-8 and TRBJ2-7; either TRBD1 or TRBD2 may supply D (5 bases each). CDR1 is SGHVS, CDR2 FQNEAQ, per germline. The CDR3 covers 14 residues. Between the trimmed V and J ends, which lost 2 bases and 5 bases, there was a span of 13 bases. CDR3 coding DNA: TGTGCCAGCAGCTTACTCAGGGACGGTGACGAGCAGTACTTC. It is translated as CASSLLRDGDEQYF.

This clone was recorded a few times. CDR3 amino acids: CASSVSAANFEQFF. The DNA for the CDR3 is TGTGCCAGCAGTGTATCGGCCGCCAACTTTGAGCAGTTCTTC. The V call is TRBV6-1, the J call TRBJ2-1; no reliable D call. The CDR3 runs 14 residues. In germline, CDR1 is MNHNS, CDR2 SASEGT. V gave up 4 bases and J gave up 9 bases, with 16 bases separating them.

This clone was seen at least ten times. A much larger clonotype is one base distant, so this may be a read error. This CDR3 is also generated by other DNA sequences in the sample. The chain is built from TRBV7-8 and TRBJ1-3; D remains ambiguous. Germline V gene sequence: CDR1 SGHVS, CDR2 FQNEAQ. The CDR3 sequence is 14 residues long. V shed 5 bases and J shed 4 bases, with 12 bases lying between them. CDR3 DNA: TGTGCCAGCAGCGAGCGAGGCGGGGGAAACACCATATATTTT. Its protein product is CASSERGGGNTIYF.

The chain is built from TRBV20-1 and TRBJ2-1, with 12 bases matching TRBD2. Germline-derived CDR1 and CDR2 are DFQATT and SNEGSKA (reference sequence). This CDR3 region has 16 residues. V shed 6 bases, J shed 5 bases, and the junction held 11 bases outside the gene matches. The DNA of the CDR3 is TGCAGTGCCTTCCTAGCGGGAGGGCCCAGGGACAATGAGCAGTTCTTC. This codes for CSAFLAGGPRDNEQFF.